What follows are 24 T cell receptor beta chains derived from one specimen sequenced in a study of OX40 agonist ivuxolimab in advanced cancers. Clones were sequenced by immunoSEQ multiplex PCR, and TCRdb holds only the in-frame ones, with some missing. The data contain some 74,000 clones, approximately 92% of them seen just once; the ten biggest clones take up about 6.6%. Sequences were derived from CD4+ or CD8+ T cells sorted from blood, sampled in a trial of the OX40 agonist ivuxolimab. These receptors were taken from an adult with an advanced solid tumor such as melanoma, head and neck, liver or kidney cancer.

Written as DNA, the CDR3 is TGTGCCAGCAGGTTGACAGGTTCAAACTATGGCTACACCTTC. Translated: CASRLTGSNYGYTF. This sequence joins TRBV5-4 and TRBJ1-2; the D gene is possibly TRBD1 (6 bases). V lost 5 bases, J lost 2 bases, and 13 bases lay in between. The CDR3 runs to 14 residues. Per germline, CDR1 SGHNT and CDR2 YYREEE (reference sequence).

The V gene is TRBV28, the J gene TRBJ2-2, with 8 bases identical to TRBD1. Trimming at V came to 7 bases and at J to 3 bases, leaving 7 bases not matched to a gene. This CDR3 is built from 15 residues. Germline-derived CDR1 and CDR2 are MDHEN and SYDVKM. The CDR3 loop is CASNSQGADTGELFF. The CDR3 DNA reads as TGTGCCAGCAATTCCCAGGGGGCGGACACCGGGGAGCTGTTTTTT.

In the case of this clone: Other DNA sequences from this sample encode an identical CDR3 as well. The chain uses TRBV28 and TRBJ2-7; D not resolved. V was trimmed by 5 bases and J by 4 bases, leaving 9 bases between them. The CDR3 is made up of 12 amino acids. The germline gives CDR1 MDHEN, CDR2 SYDVKM. The CDR3 DNA reads as TGTGCCAGCAGTCTTCTCTCATACGAGCAGTACTTC. Protein sequence: CASSLLSYEQYF.

In this sample, this clone turned up a few times. The chain combines TRBV23-1 with TRBJ2-1; TRBD2 agrees at 7 bases. TRBV23-1 is an ORF, with its function uncertain. The CDR3 spans 16 residues. Trimming took 7 bases from V and 5 from J; bases not matched to a gene: 14. This CDR3 is CASTLRKSGGDNEQFF. The CDR3 DNA reads TGCGCCAGCACCCTTCGTAAGTCGGGAGGCGACAATGAGCAGTTCTTC.

The chain has TRBV5-1 and TRBJ2-7; D not resolved. V lost 1 base to trimming and J lost 0 bases, with 11 bases between them. The CDR3 has 15 residues. CDR1 and CDR2 from the germline V gene are SGHRS and YFSETQ. CDR3 amino acids: CASSLKDGFSYEQYF. The CDR3 DNA is TGCGCCAGCAGCTTGAAGGACGGATTCTCCTACGAGCAGTACTTC.

This rearrangement joins TRBV7-3 to TRBJ2-1; D is uncertain. The CDR3 sequence is 12 residues long. V lost 7 bases to trimming and J lost 8 bases, with 12 bases between them. Germline V CDR1 and CDR2: SGHTA, FQGTGA. As DNA, the CDR3 is TGTGCCAGCACCATCCCAGGTGATGAGCAGTTCTTC. This encodes CASTIPGDEQFF.

The chain employs TRBV28 and TRBJ1-2; possibly TRBD1 for D (5 bases). CDR1 and CDR2 (germline): MDHEN, SYDVKM. Trimming cost V 3 bases and J 8 bases, with 16 bases left between them. CDR3 length equals 14 residues. CDR3 nucleotide sequence: TGTGCCAGCAGTTTTGGCGACAGAAATTGGGGCTACACCTTC. Its translation is CASSFGDRNWGYTF.

The chain is built from TRBV30 and TRBJ1-1; TRBD1 is a possible D gene (6 bases). This CDR3 has 15 amino acids. Germline values: CDR1 GTSNPN, CDR2 SVGIG (reference sequence). V was trimmed by 1 base and J by 2 bases, leaving 14 bases between them. CDR3 nucleotides: TGTGCCTGGAGTGCCCTGGACAGCTTTAACACTGAAGCTTTCTTT. Its protein is CAWSALDSFNTEAFF.

This clone was detected once. The chain carries TRBV28 and TRBJ2-4, with a possible D match to TRBD2 (5 bases). Trimming stripped 1 base from V and 4 bases from J, with 8 bases between. The CDR3 totals 14 residues. Germline CDR1 and CDR2: MDHEN and SYDVKM. The CDR3 nucleotides read TGTGCCAGCAGTTTATCGAGGGCAAAAAACATTCAGTACTTC. It translates to CASSLSRAKNIQYF.

V is TRBV19 and J is TRBJ1-4; TRBD1 matches at 8 bases. CDR3 length equals 13 residues. The germline CDR1 and CDR2 sequences are LNHDA and SQIVND (reference sequence). V lost 10 bases and J lost 7; bases outside the gene matches: 8. In DNA form, the CDR3 reads TGTGCCACCGCGGACAGGGAGGGTGAAAAACTGTTTTTT. Protein: CATADREGEKLFF.

The rearrangement joins TRBV10-3 to TRBJ1-4, with D maybe TRBD1 (6 bases). In germline, CDR1 is ENHRY, CDR2 SYGVKD. The ends were cut back, 11 bases at V and 5 bases at J, with 9 bases in the middle. The CDR3 has 11 residues. CDR3 sequence: CASQGNEKLFF. The CDR3 DNA sequence: TGTGCCTCCCAGGGGAATGAAAAACTGTTTTTT.

The chain has TRBV28 and TRBJ1-4; D is unclear. V shed 5 bases and J shed 7 bases, with 14 bases lying between them. Germline V gene sequence: CDR1 MDHEN, CDR2 SYDVKM. There are 14 residues in the CDR3. CDR3 protein: CASSENLVGEKLFF. CDR3 nucleotide sequence: TGTGCCAGCAGTGAGAACCTGGTGGGTGAAAAACTGTTTTTT.

This clone was counted only a few times. The chain has TRBV19 and TRBJ2-5, with D possibly called TRBD1 or TRBD2 (5 bases each). The CDR3 extends over 12 amino acids. Germline CDR1 LNHDA, CDR2 SQIVND (reference sequence). The ends were cut back, 3 bases at V and 5 bases at J, with 7 bases in the middle. The CDR3 DNA reads TGTGCCAGTAGTATTTGGGGGGAGACCCAGTACTTC. Translating it yields CASSIWGETQYF.

J is TRBJ2-5 and V is TRBV30; D ambiguous. CDR3 length: 14 residues. V was pared by 0 bases and J by 4 bases, with 12 bases between. Germline CDR1 and CDR2: GTSNPN and SVGIG (reference sequence). CDR3 region: CAWSVRGVRETQYF. The CDR3 DNA reads as TGTGCCTGGAGTGTACGTGGAGTTCGAGAGACCCAGTACTTC.

This clone has more than one count but fewer than ten. Different DNA sequences within this sample yield the same CDR3. V is TRBV7-9 and J is TRBJ2-7; D possibly uses TRBD1 or TRBD2 (5 bases each). This CDR3 has 12 residues. Germline V lookup: CDR1 SEHNR, CDR2 FQNEAQ (reference sequence). The V and J ends lost 8 bases and 1 base respectively, with 9 bases between them. In DNA form, the CDR3 reads TGTGCCAGCGGGGACGGGTCCTACGAGCAGTACTTC. Its protein is CASGDGSYEQYF.

The chain combines TRBV6-1 with TRBJ2-4, with 8 bases identical to TRBD1. The CDR3 length is 17 residues. The germline V gene encodes CDR1 MNHNS and CDR2 SASEGT. V was pared by 2 bases and J by 2 bases, with 8 bases of the junction left unmatched. CDR3 DNA sequence: TGTGCCAGCAGTGAATTGGGCACAGGGGGGTCCAAAAACATTCAGTACTTC. It translates to CASSELGTGGSKNIQYF.

V usage is TRBV11-2 and J usage is TRBJ1-4; 7 bases match TRBD1. This CDR3 is built from 13 residues. The V segment lost 5 bases and the J segment 8 bases; nucleotides outside the gene matches: 5. CDR1 is SGHAT, CDR2 FQNNGV, per germline. CDR3 region: CASSPGGREKLFF. As DNA, the CDR3 is TGTGCCAGCAGCCCAGGGGGGCGGGAAAAACTGTTTTTT.

In its sample, this clone was seen once. The chain links TRBV5-1 to TRBJ2-2; 11 nucleotides line up with TRBD1. The CDR3 runs to 14 residues. The germline V gene encodes CDR1 SGHRS and CDR2 YFSETQ. With V trimmed by 7 bases and J by 4 bases, 3 bases remained unmatched. CDR3 in DNA: TGCGCCAGCGAGGGGACAGGGGGCACCGGGGAGCTGTTTTTT. Translation gives CASEGTGGTGELFF.

This sequence joins TRBV9 and TRBJ1-5; D unclear. The CDR3 is made up of 13 amino acids. CDR1 is SGDLS, CDR2 YYNGEE, per germline. V lost 0 bases to trimming and J lost 6 bases, with 7 bases between them. Here the CDR3 reads CASSVGESQPQHF. In nucleotides, the CDR3 is TGTGCCAGCAGCGTAGGGGAGTCTCAGCCCCAGCATTTT.

The chain recombines TRBV21-1 with TRBJ2-7; TRBD1, the table's D call, was not compared with the DNA. TRBV21-1 represents a pseudogene. The CDR3 totals 15 residues. CDR3 coding DNA: TGTGCCAGCAGCCCACTAAACAGGGCCGGTCTCGAGCAGTACTTC. This gives the protein CASSPLNRAGLEQYF.

The CDR3 sequence is CAWSRQGNTEAFF. DNA for the CDR3: TGTGCCTGGAGCCGACAGGGGAACACTGAAGCTTTCTTT. The V and J genes are TRBV30 and TRBJ1-1, with 7 bases aligning to TRBD1. The junction had 2 bases not matched to a gene; V was cut back by 3 bases and J by 1 base. From germline, CDR1 is GTSNPN and CDR2 SVGIG (reference sequence). This CDR3 is built from 13 residues.

This chain joins TRBV28 and TRBJ2-5; possibly TRBD2 for D (5 bases). V was shortened by 1 base and J by 4 bases, with 10 bases between the two germline ends. The germline gives CDR1 MDHEN, CDR2 SYDVKM. The CDR3 consists of 14 residues. As DNA, the CDR3 is TGTGCCAGCAGTTTATCGGGGAGAGGAGAGACCCAGTACTTC. As protein: CASSLSGRGETQYF.

Only one count was recorded for this clone. J is TRBJ2-3 and V is TRBV6-6; D remains unclear. Trimming cost V 5 bases and J 0 bases, with 3 bases left between them. The CDR3 has 12 residues. Germline lookup yields CDR1 MNHNY and CDR2 SVGAGI (reference sequence). As DNA, the CDR3 is TGTGCCAGCAGTCTCAGCACAGATACGCAGTATTTT. This encodes CASSLSTDTQYF.

The V gene is TRBV19, the J gene TRBJ2-3, with 9 positions matching TRBD2. This CDR3 has 15 residues. Germline loops: CDR1 LNHDA, CDR2 SQIVND (reference sequence). Germline trimming cut 5 bases from V and 0 bases from J; bases unmatched to any gene: 3. The CDR3 loop is CASSSTSGSTDTQYF. The CDR3 nucleotides are TGTGCCAGTAGTTCGACTAGCGGAAGCACAGATACGCAGTATTTT.